The 12 T cell receptor beta chains presented below share a single source sample, sequenced in a study of T cell responses to AZD1222 COVID-19 vaccine. TCRdb's copy holds only in-frame clones and misses some; the assay was immunoSEQ multiplex PCR. The data show 100,000 to 150,000 clones, around nine tenths seen once. Source: peripheral blood, taken on day 0 of AZD1222 vaccination. All receptors come from an adult in good health.

The chain links TRBV24-1 to TRBJ2-3; 9 nucleotides line up with TRBD2. Germline trimming cut 4 bases from V and 1 base from J; bases unmatched to any gene: 2. Looked up from germline, CDR1 is KGHDR and CDR2 is SFDVKD. This CDR3 has 15 amino acids. CDR3 in DNA: TGTGCCACCAGTGAACTAGCGGGTGGCACAGATACGCAGTATTTT. Amino acids: CATSELAGGTDTQYF.

V gene TRBV3-1 (or the pseudogene TRBV3-2) combines with J gene TRBJ1-3; D may be TRBD1 (5 bases). CDR1 is LGHDT, CDR2 YNNKEL, per germline (reference sequence). The CDR3 runs 15 residues. Trimming removed 3 bases from V and 8 bases from J, with 17 bases in between. The CDR3 DNA follows: TGTGCCAGCAGCCAGGGGCGCGGGGTAGGGGACACCATATATTTT. It encodes CASSQGRGVGDTIYF.

The CDR3, as DNA: TGTGCCTGGGACCCAGAGGCTGGAAACACCATATATTTT. It yields the protein CAWDPEAGNTIYF. The chain employs TRBV30 and TRBJ1-3; D is undetermined. Germline assignment: CDR1 GTSNPN and CDR2 SVGIG (reference sequence). The CDR3 contains 13 residues. V was shortened by 5 bases and J by 2 bases, with 10 bases between the two germline ends.

In this sample, this clone turned up once. The chain carries TRBV4-3 and TRBJ1-4; D call uncertain. Looked up from germline, CDR1 is LGHNA and CDR2 is YSLEER. Trimming cost V 0 bases and J 8 bases, with 13 bases left between them. The CDR3 covers 15 residues. CDR3 amino acids: CASSQEAHPREKLFF. The CDR3, as DNA: TGCGCCAGCAGCCAAGAAGCCCACCCCAGGGAAAAACTGTTTTTT.

This chain connects TRBV11-2 to TRBJ2-7; TRBD1 might be the D (6 bases). The CDR3 extends over 13 amino acids. V was pared by 0 bases and J by 6 bases, with 9 bases between. Germline CDR1 SGHAT, CDR2 FQNNGV. This CDR3 is CASSLDFRGEQYF. CDR3 nucleotides: TGTGCCAGCAGCTTAGACTTCAGGGGCGAGCAGTACTTC.

The genes are TRBV6-5 and TRBJ2-1, with D tentatively TRBD1 (5 bases). Germline lookup yields CDR1 MNHEY and CDR2 SVGAGI. With 0 bases removed from V and 8 bases from J, the gap between germline ends came to 17 bases. CDR3 length: 16 residues. CDR3 DNA: TGTGCCAGCAGTTACTCGGCAGGGCCAAATGGGGATGAGCAGTTCTTC. Protein product: CASSYSAGPNGDEQFF.

This sequence joins TRBV7-2 and TRBJ1-2; D call uncertain. Between the trimmed V and J ends, which lost 4 bases and 6 bases, there was a span of 9 bases. This CDR3 is 12 amino acids long. Germline CDR1 SGHTA, CDR2 FQGNSA. CDR3 in DNA: TGTGCCAGCAGCTCCAAGAGTCATGGCTACACCTTC. This encodes CASSSKSHGYTF.

Written as DNA, the CDR3 is TGTGCCAGCAGAAAAAAGGAAGACGGTGGCTACACCTTC. The encoded protein is CASRKKEDGGYTF. This chain uses TRBV5-6 with TRBJ1-2; D is ambiguous. Germline loops: CDR1 SGHDT, CDR2 YYEEEE. The CDR3 loop spans 13 amino acids. V was shortened by 5 bases and J by 7 bases, with 15 bases between the two germline ends. The full variable domain, in which reference TRBV5-6 and TRBJ1-2 provide the parts outside the CDR3, is DAGVTQSPTHLIKTRGQQVTLRCSPKSGHDTVSWYQQALGQGPQFIFQYYEEEERQRGNFPDRFSGHQFPNYSSELNVNALLLGDSALYLCASRKKEDGGYTFGSGTRLTVV.

The chain is built from TRBV7-2 and TRBJ2-7; D is unresolved. From germline, CDR1 is SGHTA and CDR2 FQGNSA. There are 14 residues in the CDR3. V was trimmed by 2 bases and J by 7 bases, leaving 15 bases between them. This CDR3 reads CASSLPFPLGEQYF. The DNA for the CDR3 is TGTGCCAGCAGCTTACCTTTCCCCCTCGGGGAGCAGTACTTC.

This clone has only one observation. V usage is TRBV7-8 and J usage is TRBJ1-1; D gene unclear. Per germline, CDR1 SGHVS and CDR2 FQNEAQ. Between the trimmed V and J ends, which lost 1 base and 0 bases, there was a span of 9 bases. This CDR3 region has 15 residues. CDR3: CASSLEADLNTEAFF. As DNA, the CDR3 is TGTGCCAGCAGCTTAGAGGCAGATCTGAACACTGAAGCTTTCTTT. Full variable domain (remainder filled in from reference TRBV7-8 and TRBJ1-1): GAGVSQSPRYKVAKRGQDVALRCDPISGHVSLFWYQQALGQGPEFLTYFQNEAQLDKSGLPSDRFFAERPEGSVSTLKIQRTQQEDSAVYLCASSLEADLNTEAFFGQGTRLTVV.

The chain employs TRBV7-2 and TRBJ2-7; tentatively, D is TRBD2 (5 bases). Germline V CDR1 and CDR2: SGHTA, FQGNSA. The CDR3 totals 13 residues. V was shortened by 5 bases and J by 3 bases, with 11 bases between the two germline ends. The DNA for the CDR3 is TGTGCCAGCAGCCAGTCGGGGAACTACGAGCAGTACTTC. It encodes CASSQSGNYEQYF.

The chain links TRBV5-1 to TRBJ2-2, with 7 bases lining up with TRBD1. The CDR3 is made up of 17 amino acids. Germline assignment: CDR1 SGHRS and CDR2 YFSETQ. V lost 2 bases, J lost 6 bases, and 13 bases stayed unmatched. Here the CDR3 DNA reads TGCGCCAGCAGCTTAGATCCAACAGGGGTCGGGGCCGGGGAGCTGTTTTTT. The encoded protein is CASSLDPTGVGAGELFF.